The 23 T cell receptor beta chains listed next were all sequenced from one sample in a study of Ad26.COV2.S vaccination and SARS-CoV-2 variants (dated by TCRdb to the early 2020s). Interpreted using the paper, the treatment or condition label stands for: about 20 received Ad26.COV2.S at low or high dose, single or two shots; about 5 received placebo; per-sample allocation not given. Repertoires of vaccine and placebo recipients were sequenced from samples taken on day 63 after the first injection. Receptor amplification or capture employed the immunoSEQ multiplex PCR assay. Not all clones reach the TCRdb copy of this immuneACCESS table, which keeps in-frame sequences only. Checked studies attribute under half of the gap to unresolved V genes and leave the rest unexplained. The sample table shows 300,000 to 450,000 clones, and approximately 85% are seen once. The ten largest make up about 3.3% of the sample.

This specimen consisted of peripheral blood, obtained in a trial of Ad26.COV2.S vaccine versus placebo. The receptors were sampled from a person aged 18-65 years who received the Ad26.COV2.S COVID-19 vaccine or a placebo.

This clone was recorded only once. The chain carries TRBV7-9 and TRBJ2-3; TRBD2 aligns across 9 bases. With V trimmed by 5 bases and J by 0 bases, 9 bases remained unmatched. CDR1 is SEHNR and CDR2 is FQNEAQ in the germline V gene (reference sequence). The CDR3 consists of 17 residues. CDR3 loop: CASSETLAGSSTDTQYF. The CDR3 DNA sequence: TGTGCCAGCAGCGAAACCCTAGCGGGATCTAGCACAGATACGCAGTATTTT.

This chain uses TRBV6-5 with TRBJ2-7, with unresolved D. Germline V lookup: CDR1 MNHEY, CDR2 SVGAGI. The V and J ends lost 2 bases and 7 bases respectively, with 9 bases between them. The CDR3 extends over 12 amino acids. The CDR3 DNA reads TGTGCCAGCAGTTACGTAAAAGGGGAGCAGTACTTC. It yields the protein CASSYVKGEQYF.

The chain uses TRBV7-9 and TRBJ1-6; possible D gene TRBD1, 6 bases. Germline V gene data show CDR1 as SEHNR and CDR2 as FQNEAQ (reference sequence). This CDR3 is 15 amino acids long. V was cut by 3 bases and J by 9 bases, with 15 bases left in between. The CDR3: CASSLHGEGGSPLHF. Written as DNA, the CDR3 is TGTGCCAGCAGCTTGCACGGGGAGGGGGGTTCACCCCTCCACTTT. Full variable domain (outside the CDR3, taken from reference TRBV7-9 and TRBJ1-6): DTGVSQNPRHKITKRGQNVTFRCDPISEHNRLYWYRQTLGQGPEFLTYFQNEAQLEKSRLLSDRFSAERPKGSFSTLEIQRTEQGDSAMYLCASSLHGEGGSPLHFGNGTRLTVT.

The genes are TRBV10-2 and TRBJ1-5; TRBD1 matches at 7 bases. V gave up 6 bases and J gave up 6 bases; unmatched junction bases: 14. The V gene's germline CDR1 is WSHSY and CDR2 SAAADI. This CDR3 region has 16 residues. The chain's CDR3 is CASRNPGQNEGQPQHF. For the CDR3, the DNA is TGCGCCAGCAGAAACCCGGGACAGAATGAAGGTCAGCCCCAGCATTTT.

This clone turned up a few times. The rearrangement uses TRBV3-1 (or the pseudogene TRBV3-2) and TRBJ2-7; the match to TRBD1 covers 10 bases. The CDR3 loop spans 13 amino acids. Trimming at V came to 7 bases and at J to 6 bases, leaving 6 bases not matched to a gene. Germline V lookup: CDR1 LGHDT, CDR2 YNNKEL (reference sequence). CDR3 region: CASTDRGTVEQYF. The CDR3 DNA follows: TGTGCCAGCACGGACAGGGGGACGGTCGAGCAGTACTTC.

The chain has TRBV27 and TRBJ2-7; D ambiguous. The CDR3 runs to 13 residues. Trimming removed 5 bases at V and 4 bases at J, with 12 bases between. Germline V gives CDR1 MNHEY, CDR2 SMNVEV (reference sequence). The CDR3 spells CASSPFSGYEQYF. DNA of the CDR3: TGTGCCAGCAGTCCTTTCTCCGGTTACGAGCAGTACTTC.

The chain has TRBV30 and TRBJ2-7; D tentatively fits TRBD1 or TRBD2 (5 bases each). Germline CDR1 GTSNPN, CDR2 SVGIG (reference sequence). Trimming took 4 bases from V and 0 from J, leaving 13 bases between them. This CDR3 spans 14 amino acids. In nucleotides, the CDR3 is TGTGCCTGGACCGGTGGGGGTAGCTCCTACGAGCAGTACTTC. The encoded protein is CAWTGGGSSYEQYF. Based on the CDR3 plus reference TRBV30 and TRBJ2-7, the full variable domain is SQTIHQWPATLVQPVGSPLSLECTVEGTSNPNLYWYRQAAGRGLQLLFYSVGIGQISSEVPQNLSASRPQDRQFILSSKKLLLSDSGFYLCAWTGGGSSYEQYFGPGTRLTVT.

Of note for this clone: Its ends do not fully match the called genes, so a read error is possible. The gene calls are TRBV5-1 and TRBJ2-7; 14 bases align to TRBD2. Germline-derived CDR1 and CDR2 are SGHRS and YFSETQ. The CDR3 sequence is 15 residues long. CDR3 in amino acids: CASSQTGLAGVKTLF. The CDR3 nucleotides are TGCGCCAGCAGCCAAACGGGACTAGCGGGAGTGAAGACGCTCTTC.

The chain couples TRBV7-2 to TRBJ2-3; possibly TRBD2 for D (6 bases). The CDR3 is 16 amino acids. V was cut by 5 bases and J by 6 bases, with 21 bases left in between. Germline V gene data show CDR1 as SGHTA and CDR2 as FQGNSA. CDR3 loop: CASSISSGTGEDTQYF. Written as DNA, the CDR3 is TGTGCCAGCAGCATCAGTTCGGGGACTGGCGAGGATACGCAGTATTTT.

This chain connects TRBV7-2 to TRBJ2-7; 10 nucleotides line up with TRBD2. CDR1 is SGHTA, CDR2 FQGNSA, per germline. J was trimmed by 6 bases and V by 6 bases; bases with no gene match: 14. The CDR3 spans 16 residues. The CDR3 here is CASSQGSGRDLREQYF. CDR3 sequence (DNA): TGTGCCAGCAGTCAGGGAAGCGGGAGGGACCTACGCGAGCAGTACTTC.

The chain links TRBV19 to TRBJ2-3; D remains ambiguous. Germline CDR1 LNHDA, CDR2 SQIVND (reference sequence). The CDR3 sequence is 14 residues long. V gave up 7 bases and J gave up 2 bases, with 13 bases separating them. The CDR3 here is CASKVGRTTDTQYF. CDR3 nucleotide sequence: TGTGCCAGTAAAGTGGGCAGGACCACAGATACGCAGTATTTT.

This chain uses TRBV5-4 with TRBJ1-3, with TRBD1 as a possible D gene (5 bases). CDR1 and CDR2 (germline): SGHNT, YYREEE (reference sequence). The CDR3 sequence is 17 residues long. Trimming removed 2 bases from V and 0 bases from J, with 15 bases in between. The CDR3 region has the DNA TGTGCCAGCAGCTTAGGCCGGCAGGGCTTCTCTGGAAACACCATATATTTT. This encodes CASSLGRQGFSGNTIYF.

V gene TRBV6-5 combines with J gene TRBJ1-6, with a possible D match to TRBD1 (5 bases). V gave up 7 bases and J gave up 14 bases, with 21 bases separating them. This CDR3 spans 14 amino acids. The V gene's germline CDR1 is MNHEY and CDR2 SVGAGI. The CDR3 DNA reads as TGTGCCAGCATTCCCATTCTCGAGGGGTCGACCCTCCACTTT. This codes for CASIPILEGSTLHF.

This sequence joins TRBV28 and TRBJ2-5; 9 bases match TRBD1. V shed 5 bases and J 5 bases; nucleotides not matched to a gene: 9. The length of the CDR3 is 15 residues. Germline V lookup: CDR1 MDHEN, CDR2 SYDVKM. Here the CDR3 reads CASSRQGEFAETQYF. Here the CDR3 DNA reads TGTGCCAGCAGTCGACAGGGGGAATTTGCTGAGACCCAGTACTTC.

Concerning this clone: Mismatch with germline at one junction end may stem from a read error. The chain links TRBV11-2 to TRBJ2-3; no definite D call. Germline assignment: CDR1 SGHAT and CDR2 FQNNGV. CDR3 size: 15 residues. As DNA, the CDR3 is TGTGCCAGCACCTTAAGGGCTCCTAGCACAGATACGCAGTATTTT. It translates to CASTLRAPSTDTQYF.

This clone was seen a handful of times. The gene calls are TRBV6-5 and TRBJ1-2; D ambiguous. V was clipped by 2 bases and J by 1 base, with 8 bases between them. Germline V gene data show CDR1 as MNHEY and CDR2 as SVGAGI. The CDR3 is made up of 14 amino acids. The CDR3 sequence: CASSYGFLNYGYTF. In nucleotides, the CDR3 is TGTGCCAGCAGTTACGGCTTCCTTAACTATGGCTACACCTTC.

This chain connects TRBV5-1 to TRBJ2-1; D is unclear. CDR3 length: 18 residues. The V end lost 0 bases, the J end lost 3 bases, and 19 bases lay between the germline ends. CDR1 is SGHRS, CDR2 YFSETQ, per germline. The CDR3 nucleotides are TGCGCCAGCAGCTTGGCCCCCGGGTCCCTCCCGAACTACAATGAGCAGTTCTTC. It specifies CASSLAPGSLPNYNEQFF.

The chain carries TRBV7-2 and TRBJ1-2; TRBD1 matches 7 bases. The CDR3 has 15 residues. Trimming cost V 3 bases and J 3 bases; bases outside gene matches: 7. CDR1 and CDR2 (germline): SGHTA, FQGNSA. The CDR3 loop reads CASSLTGTFDYGYTF. CDR3 DNA sequence: TGTGCCAGCAGCTTGACAGGGACTTTCGACTATGGCTACACCTTC.

This sequence joins TRBV28 and TRBJ2-7; tentatively, D is TRBD2 (6 bases). Germline V gives CDR1 MDHEN, CDR2 SYDVKM. This CDR3 is 13 amino acids long. Trimming cost V 2 bases and J 6 bases, with 11 bases left between them. In DNA, the CDR3 is TGTGCCAGCAGTTTAGGCCAGGAGGGCGAGCAGTACTTC. It specifies CASSLGQEGEQYF.

V and J are TRBV6-2 or TRBV6-3 and TRBJ1-5, with D unclear. Germline V lookup: CDR1 MNHEY, CDR2 SVGEGT. The V and J ends lost 6 bases and 0 bases respectively, with 9 bases between them. The CDR3 spans 14 residues. The CDR3 nucleotides are TGTGCCAGCAGCTTATTTTTTAGCAATCAGCCCCAGCATTTT. This sequence encodes CASSLFFSNQPQHF.

The chain employs TRBV12-3 or TRBV12-4 and TRBJ2-3, with unresolved D. Trimming removed 3 bases at V and 6 bases at J, with 7 bases between. The CDR3 totals 12 residues. The CDR3 here is CASSFWDDTQYF. The CDR3 DNA reads as TGTGCCAGCAGTTTTTGGGATGATACGCAGTATTTT.

CDR3 sequence (DNA): TGCGCCAGCAGCCAAGTAATACCTAGCCCTAATTCACCCCTCCACTTT. Protein sequence: CASSQVIPSPNSPLHF. The chain is built from TRBV4-1 and TRBJ1-6; D gene uncertain. The CDR3 totals 16 residues. V dropped 1 base and J dropped 6 bases, with 13 bases sitting between them. The germline CDR1 and CDR2 sequences are MGHRA and YSYEKL.

This clone was detected only a few times. J is TRBJ2-7 and V is TRBV5-1; a possible D gene is TRBD2 (6 bases). Per the germline V gene, CDR1 is SGHRS and CDR2 is YFSETQ. The V gene lost 0 bases and the J gene lost 3 bases, with 10 bases spanning the gap. The CDR3 spans 14 residues. This CDR3 reads CASSLVAGIYEQYF. The CDR3 DNA reads TGCGCCAGCAGCTTGGTGGCGGGGATCTACGAGCAGTACTTC.